Following are 23 T cell receptor beta chains from one sample sequenced in a study of shared clonotypes between healthy human individuals. Naive CD8 cells were CD45RO-negative, positively selected for CCR7, excluding terminally differentiated effector memory CD45RA+ cells. Clones were read by immunoSEQ multiplex PCR, and TCRdb kept only the in-frame ones, dropping some. The table lists 2 million or so clones, over 85% of them singletons. Sequences were obtained from naive CD8+ T cells sorted from blood. These receptors originate from a man between 18 and 35 years old in good health.

The chain joins TRBV9 to TRBJ2-2, with a weak D call TRBD2 (6 bases). Germline V gene data show CDR1 as SGDLS and CDR2 as YYNGEE. The CDR3 is made up of 14 amino acids. V was trimmed by 4 bases and J by 6 bases, leaving 13 bases between them. CDR3 coding DNA: TGTGCCAGCAGCCCCAGCAGCGGGTCCGGGGAGCTGTTTTTT. Translating it yields CASSPSSGSGELFF.

The chain carries TRBV7-9 and TRBJ2-5; no clear D gene. Trimming took 5 bases from V and 3 from J, leaving 10 bases between them. Per germline, CDR1 SEHNR and CDR2 FQNEAQ (reference sequence). There are 13 residues in the CDR3. The chain's CDR3 is CASSPDVEETQYF. The CDR3 nucleotides read TGTGCCAGCAGCCCCGACGTCGAAGAGACCCAGTACTTC.

With respect to this clone: In the same sample, other DNA sequences code for this CDR3. The chain employs TRBV9 and TRBJ2-3, with 7 positions matching TRBD2. There are 15 residues in the CDR3. V trimming: 0 bases; J trimming: 6 bases; junction bases outside the gene matches: 7. Germline CDR1 is SGDLS and CDR2 is YYNGEE. In nucleotides, the CDR3 is TGTGCCAGCAGCGTAGCGGGGGGAGCTACCGATACGCAGTATTTT. Translated: CASSVAGGATDTQYF.

In its sample, this clone was seen a few times. This rearrangement joins TRBV10-2 to TRBJ2-7, with D perhaps matching TRBD1 (7 bases). This CDR3 comprises 16 residues. Trimming left V 3 bases short and J 2 bases short, with 17 bases between. In germline, CDR1 is WSHSY, CDR2 SAAADI. CDR3 bases: TGCGCCAGCAGTGACGTAGGGGGCGGGGAGACCTACGAGCAGTACTTC. Translation gives CASSDVGGGETYEQYF.

The V and J genes are TRBV27 and TRBJ2-1; D is undetermined. Germline V gene lookup returns CDR1 MNHEY and CDR2 SMNVEV (reference sequence). CDR3 length equals 15 residues. Trimming removed 5 bases at V and 6 bases at J, with 17 bases between. The CDR3 spells CASSPSGPAANEQFF. The DNA of the CDR3 is TGTGCCAGCAGTCCCTCGGGCCCCGCAGCCAATGAGCAGTTCTTC.

The genes are TRBV11-2 and TRBJ2-1, with 10 positions matching TRBD2. The CDR3 covers 15 residues. Trimming at V came to 0 bases and at J to 7 bases, leaving 3 bases not matched to a gene. The germline gives CDR1 SGHAT, CDR2 FQNNGV. Here the CDR3 DNA reads TGTGCCAGCAGCTTAGAAAGCGGGGGGGCGAATGAGCAGTTCTTC. This translates into CASSLESGGANEQFF.

The rearrangement joins TRBV10-1 to TRBJ2-7; TRBD1 agrees at 8 bases. The CDR3 length is 18 residues. Looked up from germline, CDR1 is WNHNN and CDR2 is SYGVQD (reference sequence). V gave up 0 bases and J gave up 4 bases; unmatched junction bases: 14. The CDR3 reads CASSESILAGGIPYEQYF. The CDR3 DNA reads TGCGCCAGCAGTGAGTCGATTCTCGCAGGGGGCATCCCGTACGAGCAGTACTTC.

CDR3 sequence (DNA): TGTGCCAGTAGTCACGGGGGGACCTACGAGCAGTACTTC. Its translation is CASSHGGTYEQYF. V is TRBV19 and J is TRBJ2-7; 7 nucleotides agree with TRBD2. CDR3 size: 13 residues. Germline assignment: CDR1 LNHDA and CDR2 SQIVND (reference sequence). The V and J ends lost 5 bases and 2 bases, in that order; junction bases with no gene match: 3.

This clone came up once. The V gene is TRBV6-5, the J gene TRBJ2-7; possibly TRBD1 for D (6 bases). The V end lost 7 bases, the J end lost 2 bases, and 18 bases lay between the germline ends. Germline lookup yields CDR1 MNHEY and CDR2 SVGAGI. This CDR3 is built from 15 residues. DNA for the CDR3: TGTGCCAGCACCCCAACCAAGGACAGTCCCTACGAGCAGTACTTC. The encoded protein is CASTPTKDSPYEQYF.

This clone came up once. This rearrangement joins TRBV30 to TRBJ2-7; no clear D. The germline V gene encodes CDR1 GTSNPN and CDR2 SVGIG (reference sequence). The CDR3 consists of 16 residues. V was cut by 0 bases and J by 4 bases, with 19 bases left in between. The CDR3 region has the DNA TGTGCCTGGAGTGTAGGGTCCGGACGAGAAGTGTACGAGCAGTACTTC. Its translation is CAWSVGSGREVYEQYF.

A remark on this clone: The same CDR3 also results from other DNA sequences found in this sample. The V call is TRBV6-5, the J call TRBJ2-7; 12 positions agree with TRBD1. J was trimmed by 6 bases and V by 2 bases; bases with no gene match: 2. CDR1 is MNHEY, CDR2 SVGAGI, per germline. The CDR3 loop spans 14 amino acids. In nucleotides, the CDR3 is TGTGCCAGCAGTTACGGGACAGGGGGCTCCGAGCAGTACTTC. Encoded protein: CASSYGTGGSEQYF.

The V gene is TRBV5-1, the J gene TRBJ2-3, with D unclear. CDR1 is SGHRS, CDR2 YFSETQ, per germline. The CDR3 has 12 residues. Trimming cost V 4 bases and J 0 bases, with 3 bases left between them. CDR3 loop: CASSGSTDTQYF. The DNA for the CDR3 is TGCGCCAGCAGCGGAAGCACAGATACGCAGTATTTT.

The V and J genes are TRBV6-5 and TRBJ1-2, with D unresolved. The CDR3 runs to 15 residues. Germline CDR1 and CDR2: MNHEY and SVGAGI. V lost 0 bases and J 6 bases, leaving 14 bases between the germline ends. The CDR3: CASSYSPYQLNGYTF. In DNA, the CDR3 is TGTGCCAGCAGTTACTCCCCCTATCAACTCAATGGCTACACCTTC.

The chain carries TRBV4-3 and TRBJ1-2; D is perhaps TRBD1 (5 bases). This CDR3 spans 15 amino acids. Germline CDR1 LGHNA, CDR2 YSLEER. V lost 0 bases to trimming and J lost 4 bases, with 12 bases between them. This chain's CDR3 is CASSQDVGHTYGYTF. CDR3 nucleotides: TGCGCCAGCAGCCAAGATGTCGGACACACCTATGGCTACACCTTC.

V usage is TRBV7-3 and J usage is TRBJ2-5; D tentatively reads TRBD1 or TRBD2 (5 bases each). Germline CDR1 SGHTA, CDR2 FQGTGA. The CDR3 contains 14 residues. Trimming cost V 0 bases and J 2 bases, with 7 bases left between them. The chain's CDR3 is CASSLTGVQETQYF. DNA of the CDR3: TGTGCCAGCAGCTTAACGGGGGTACAAGAGACCCAGTACTTC.

This clone is a singleton in its sample. One junction end disagrees with the germline gene, perhaps due to a read error. The rearrangement links TRBV7-7 to TRBJ2-2; no clear D. The CDR3 runs to 13 residues. Germline V gives CDR1 SSHAT, CDR2 FNYEAQ (reference sequence). CDR3 region: CASSPSLAGELFF. The CDR3 region has the DNA TGTGCTAGCAGTCCGAGCCTGGCCGGGGAGCTGTTTTTT.

The chain joins TRBV2 to TRBJ2-7; D assignment may be TRBD1 or TRBD2 (8 bases each). The germline gives CDR1 SNHLY, CDR2 FYNNEI. V lost 2 bases and J lost 6, with 29 bases in between. This CDR3 has 19 residues. The DNA of the CDR3 is TGTGCCAGCAGTGAAAGAGCAGGGGGCACAGCGGGAGCCGAGGGCGAGCAGTACTTC. Amino acid sequence: CASSERAGGTAGAEGEQYF. Together with reference TRBV2 and TRBJ2-7, the CDR3 gives the full variable domain: EPEVTQTPSHQVTQMGQEVILRCVPISNHLYFYWYRQILGQKVEFLVSFYNNEISEKSEIFDDQFSVERPDGSNFTLKIRSTKLEDSAMYFCASSERAGGTAGAEGEQYFGPGTRLTVT.

V is TRBV5-6 and J is TRBJ2-5; 9 bases are a match to TRBD1. The germline CDR1 and CDR2 sequences are SGHDT and YYEEEE. This CDR3 has 13 amino acids. V lost 4 bases to trimming and J lost 3 bases; unmatched junction nucleotides: 1. The CDR3 spells CASSRDREETQYF. DNA for the CDR3: TGTGCCAGCAGCCGGGACAGGGAAGAGACCCAGTACTTC.

Regarding this clone: The sample holds other DNA sequences that translate to the same CDR3. The gene calls are TRBV27 and TRBJ2-7; 7 nucleotides align to TRBD2. Germline-derived CDR1 and CDR2 are MNHEY and SMNVEV (reference sequence). J lost 0 bases, V lost 9 bases, and 5 bases had no gene match. The CDR3 spans 13 residues. CDR3 sequence reads: CASSAGVSYEQYF. CDR3 bases: TGTGCCAGTAGCGCGGGAGTCTCCTACGAGCAGTACTTC.

The chain recombines TRBV9 with TRBJ2-3, with D possibly called TRBD1 or TRBD2 (5 bases each). The CDR3 is 16 amino acids. Trimming removed 0 bases at V and 7 bases at J, with 18 bases between. CDR1 SGDLS and CDR2 YYNGEE come from the germline V gene. CDR3 sequence reads: CASSVARGRGANTQYF. As DNA, the CDR3 is TGTGCCAGCAGCGTAGCTCGGGGACGGGGTGCAAATACGCAGTATTTT.

The genes are TRBV14 and TRBJ2-7; TRBD1 might be the D (6 bases). V was shortened by 3 bases and J by 3 bases, with 18 bases between the two germline ends. Germline V lookup: CDR1 SGHDN, CDR2 FVKESK. The CDR3 is 16 residues long. Here the CDR3 DNA reads TGTGCCAGCAGCCAGTACCCCGGGACACCCGACTACGAGCAGTACTTC. Its protein is CASSQYPGTPDYEQYF.

A single count supports this clone. The rearrangement joins TRBV11-2 to TRBJ2-5; weak D call: TRBD2 (6 bases). V shed 0 bases and J shed 8 bases, with 19 bases lying between them. The CDR3 has 16 amino acids. The germline CDR1 and CDR2 sequences are SGHAT and FQNNGV. CDR3 coding DNA: TGTGCCAGCAGCTTAGATCTCGGCGGGACCCGTGCAACCCAGTACTTC. Translating it yields CASSLDLGGTRATQYF.

The chain joins TRBV4-3 to TRBJ1-4; possibly TRBD1 for D (5 bases). V lost 4 bases to trimming and J lost 3 bases, with 12 bases between them. Germline values: CDR1 LGHNA, CDR2 YSLEER. This CDR3 region has 15 residues. DNA for the CDR3: TGCGCCAGCAGCCCCACCGGGACGGCTAATGAAAAACTGTTTTTT. It specifies CASSPTGTANEKLFF.